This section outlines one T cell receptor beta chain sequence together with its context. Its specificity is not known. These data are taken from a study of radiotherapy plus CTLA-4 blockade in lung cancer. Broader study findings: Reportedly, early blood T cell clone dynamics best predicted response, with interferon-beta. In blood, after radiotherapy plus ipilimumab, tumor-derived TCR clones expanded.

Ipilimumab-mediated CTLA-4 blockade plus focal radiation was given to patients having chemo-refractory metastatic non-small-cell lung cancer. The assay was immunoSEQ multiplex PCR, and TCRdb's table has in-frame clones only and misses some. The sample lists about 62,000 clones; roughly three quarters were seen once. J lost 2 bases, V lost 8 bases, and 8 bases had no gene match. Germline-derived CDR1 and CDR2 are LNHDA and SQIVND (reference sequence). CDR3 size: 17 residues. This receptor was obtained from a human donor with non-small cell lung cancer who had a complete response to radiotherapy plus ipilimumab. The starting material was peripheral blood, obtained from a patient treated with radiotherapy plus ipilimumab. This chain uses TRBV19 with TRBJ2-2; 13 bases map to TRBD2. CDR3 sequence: CASRTSGGPPNTGELFF. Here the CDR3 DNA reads TGTGCCAGTCGGACTAGCGGGGGTCCCCCCAACACCGGGGAGCTGTTTTTT.